The source of this TCR beta chain is a study of spatial heterogeneity in lung cancer (dated by TCRdb to about 2019). For context, the study as a whole: Beta-chain transcripts were consistently detected in greater numbers than alpha-chain transcripts, which likely reflects a higher abundance of beta-chain transcripts. In the raw uncorrected reads, each unique combination of TCR and UMI appeared more than ten times on average. At surgery, hundreds of tumor regions, around 68 matched nontumor lung samples and more than 50 PBMC samples were TCR-sequenced for both alpha and beta chains. Nonsynonymous mutation counts, determined by whole-exome sequencing of tumor tissue, were related to TCR repertoire features. In non-small cell lung cancer, the study quantitatively compared TCR alpha and beta repertoires across several tumor regions, matched nontumor lung, and blood.

Sequences DFQATT (CDR1) and SNEGSKA (CDR2) are obtained from the germline V gene (reference sequence). The CDR3 contains 15 residues, cysteine and phenylalanine counted. The retained sequence is limited to the CDR3, 45 bases, with the frame set at the first base. Ends trimmed: V by 7 bases, J by 6 bases; bases unmatched to a gene: 10. Library generation was performed with 5' RACE. Sequencing instrument: NextSeq 500. The TCR library protocol attached a unique molecular identifier to each TCR cDNA molecule to allow correction of PCR and sequencing errors. In the source study's methods: TCR identification, UMI-based error correction and CDR3 extraction were all carried out with Decombinator tools. TCRs above a frequency of 2 per 1,000, corresponding to the top 1% of the tumor frequency distribution, were defined as expanded. Rényi diversity was computed with the R vegan package after subsampling each repertoire 100 times to 5,000 TCRs. CDR3 similarity networks were constructed using string-kernel similarity of amino acid triplets, with links drawn between CDR3s whose pairwise similarity was above 0.82. TCRdb handled the public reads itself, with Q25 trimming in fastp and clone calling in MiXCR, and kept productive beta chains. Entries are consolidated by CDR3 protein sequence, retaining the most common genes and DNA. V and J calls and clone size were set by TCRdb, not the authors. This sample has tens of thousands of distinct CDR3 sequences in its table, and about 12% of those were observed once. The top ten clones comprise roughly 39% of the sample.

Here is what the overall study found, with its caveats: Additional single-cell paired TCR alpha and beta sequencing was considered necessary to confirm, at a functional level, the hypothesis that regional TCRs recognize regional mutations. Ubiquitous expanded tumor TCRs were found in blood more often at tumor resection than at routine follow-up.

A remark on this clonotype: No antigen is known for it. No qualities accompany the bases; no much larger clone lies one base away.

The meaning of the sample's time point label: sample taken at primary tumor resection. TCR sequencing used whole RNA extracted from tumor and nontumor lung tissue, or from cryopreserved PBMC samples, without cell sorting. The donors were some 72 patients from the lung TRACERx cohort who had early-stage, untreated non-small cell lung cancer. Only patients for whom sufficient RNA was available from at least two tumor regions were selected for TCR sequencing. This clonotype originated in a male donor with early-stage non-small cell lung cancer. The sequence is built from TRBV20-1 and TRBJ2-1; 12 of the junction bases match TRBD2. The source was PBMCs, collected at surgery. CDR3 reads: CSGLLAGGKINEQFF. The DNA sequence is TGCAGTGGACTACTAGCGGGAGGAAAAATCAATGAGCAGTTCTTC.